The 5 T cell receptor beta chains below all came from one sample that was sequenced in a study of blood T cell repertoires in COVID-19. Assay used: immunoSEQ multiplex PCR; TCRdb lists only in-frame clones, some missing. The sample carries about 62,000 clones, 70% to 85% recorded once. The source material was peripheral blood. The receptors originated from a man between 60 and 75 years old with acute or convalescent COVID-19.

The chain couples TRBV29-1 to TRBJ2-7, with D unclear. This CDR3 contains 12 residues. V gave up 4 bases and J gave up 2 bases, with 9 bases separating them. CDR1 and CDR2 (germline): SQVTM, ANQGSEA. The CDR3 reads CSVVGRTYEQYF. In DNA form, the CDR3 reads TGCAGCGTTGTGGGCCGTACCTACGAGCAGTACTTC.

This clone has just one count. The chain is built from TRBV19 and TRBJ2-7, with no clear D. Germline assignment: CDR1 LNHDA and CDR2 SQIVND (reference sequence). V lost 1 base and J lost 4, with 8 bases in between. This CDR3 contains 13 residues. The CDR3 region is CASSIGGRYEQYF. The CDR3 coding sequence is TGTGCCAGTAGTATAGGTGGCAGGTACGAGCAGTACTTC.

The chain has TRBV30 and TRBJ1-3; D ambiguous. Germline CDR1 and CDR2: GTSNPN and SVGIG (reference sequence). The CDR3 consists of 13 residues. Trimming stripped 3 bases from V and 4 bases from J, with 10 bases between. CDR3: CAWRKSRGNTIYF. The CDR3 DNA is TGTGCCTGGAGAAAAAGCAGGGGAAACACCATATATTTT.

This clone was seen more than once but under ten times. The chain joins TRBV7-3 to TRBJ2-1; D unresolved. Trimming took 4 bases from V and 4 from J, leaving 14 bases between them. Germline values: CDR1 SGHTA, CDR2 FQGTGA. The CDR3 is 15 residues long. The CDR3 coding sequence is TGTGCCAGCAGCTCCCGTAGTTCCCCTTACAATGAGCAGTTCTTC. As protein: CASSSRSSPYNEQFF.

This clone has only a few counts. The chain uses TRBV14 and TRBJ1-2; no definite D call. Germline V gene sequence: CDR1 SGHDN, CDR2 FVKESK. This CDR3 is built from 14 residues. V shed 0 bases and J shed 8 bases, with 13 bases lying between them. The CDR3 loop reads CASSQETKLGGYTF. CDR3 sequence (DNA): TGTGCCAGCAGCCAAGAGACAAAGTTGGGCGGCTACACCTTC.